These 25 T cell receptor beta chains came from one sample sequenced in a study of shared clonotypes between healthy human individuals. The assay was immunoSEQ multiplex PCR, and TCRdb's table has in-frame clones only and misses some. The table lists around 1.9 million clones, roughly 95% of them singletons. Terminally differentiated effector memory CD45RA+ cells were excluded by CCR7 positive selection of CD45RO-negative cells. Specimen: naive CD8+ T cells from PBMCs. These receptor sequences come from a man younger than 35 in good health. Some clones in this sample may be carry-over from other donors' samples.

The chain has TRBV7-3 and TRBJ2-1; no clear D gene. Trimming pared 1 base from V and 4 bases from J, leaving 14 bases between. CDR3 length: 16 residues. Germline V gene data show CDR1 as SGHTA and CDR2 as FQGTGA. The CDR3 bases are TGTGCCAGCAGCTTAATCGGCCCCGGGTCTTACAATGAGCAGTTCTTC. Amino acid sequence: CASSLIGPGSYNEQFF.

CDR3 nucleotide sequence: TGTGCCAGCAGTTGGGCTAGCGGGAGAGTCAATGAGCAGTTCTTC. Translation gives CASSWASGRVNEQFF. J is TRBJ2-1 and V is TRBV27; 10 nucleotides align to TRBD2. The ends lost 4 bases at V and 6 bases at J; junction bases unmatched: 6. CDR1 is MNHEY, CDR2 SMNVEV, per germline (reference sequence). The CDR3 sequence is 15 residues long.

The CDR3 DNA follows: TGTGCCAGCAGCTTGGGCCGGGCCACCCGTTCCTCCTATGGCTACACCTTC. This encodes CASSLGRATRSSYGYTF. This sequence joins TRBV5-4 and TRBJ1-2; D gene unclear. The CDR3 is made up of 17 amino acids. V gave up 0 bases and J gave up 4 bases, with 19 bases separating them. The germline CDR1 and CDR2 sequences are SGHNT and YYREEE (reference sequence).

The gene calls are TRBV6-6 and TRBJ2-7; the D gene could be TRBD1 or TRBD2 (5 bases each). Trimming took off 0 bases at V and 4 bases at J, with 10 bases between the two ends. The CDR3 covers 14 residues. CDR1 is MNHNY and CDR2 is SVGAGI in the germline V gene (reference sequence). The CDR3 region has the DNA TGTGCCAGCAGTTACTCGGGACCCGAATACGAGCAGTACTTC. Its translation is CASSYSGPEYEQYF.

This clone was detected once. The gene calls are TRBV5-6 and TRBJ2-7; D not certain. The CDR3 extends over 12 amino acids. Germline V gene sequence: CDR1 SGHDT, CDR2 YYEEEE. Trimming left V 2 bases short and J 7 bases short, with 10 bases between. The CDR3, as DNA: TGTGCCAGCAGCTTTGGTCCTCTGGAGCAGTACTTC. It codes for CASSFGPLEQYF. Complete variable domain (other parts from reference TRBV5-6 and TRBJ2-7): DAGVTQSPTHLIKTRGQQVTLRCSPKSGHDTVSWYQQALGQGPQFIFQYYEEEERQRGNFPDRFSGHQFPNYSSELNVNALLLGDSALYLCASSFGPLEQYFGPGTRLTVT.

This chain links TRBV28 with TRBJ2-1, with 12 bases fitting TRBD2. The CDR3 is 14 amino acids. Losses at the gene ends were 3 bases for V and 9 bases for J; bases not matched to a gene: 3. Germline CDR1 and CDR2: MDHEN and SYDVKM. The CDR3 sequence is CASSFLAGGGEQFF. The DNA of the CDR3 is TGTGCCAGCAGTTTCCTAGCGGGAGGGGGTGAGCAGTTCTTC.

The chain is built from TRBV9 and TRBJ2-3, with a tentative D call TRBD2 (6 bases). CDR3 size: 15 residues. Per the germline V gene, CDR1 is SGDLS and CDR2 is YYNGEE. V dropped 3 bases and J dropped 6 bases, with 17 bases sitting between them. The CDR3 loop reads CASSAPGLHGDTQYF. For the CDR3, the DNA is TGTGCCAGCAGCGCCCCGGGACTCCATGGGGATACGCAGTATTTT.

The genes are TRBV9 and TRBJ1-2, with a possible D match to TRBD1 (5 bases). The CDR3 extends over 15 amino acids. V gave up 0 bases and J gave up 4 bases, with 13 bases separating them. Germline CDR1 SGDLS, CDR2 YYNGEE. The chain's CDR3 is CASSVEGRGGYGYTF. The CDR3 DNA is TGTGCCAGCAGCGTAGAGGGGCGCGGGGGCTATGGCTACACCTTC.

This rearrangement joins TRBV27 to TRBJ2-1, with 9 nucleotides matching TRBD2. Unmatched junction bases numbered 13, after V lost 5 bases and J lost 5 bases. CDR3 size: 17 residues. Germline V gene sequence: CDR1 MNHEY, CDR2 SMNVEV (reference sequence). CDR3 in DNA: TGTGCCAGCAGTACCCGAGCGCGGGGGGGACGGGACAATGAGCAGTTCTTC. It is translated as CASSTRARGGRDNEQFF.

The chain couples TRBV28 to TRBJ2-5, with D perhaps matching TRBD2 (5 bases). This CDR3 region has 14 residues. CDR1 MDHEN and CDR2 SYDVKM come from the germline V gene. Trimming shortened V by 3 bases and J by 2 bases, and 10 bases separated the two germline ends. The CDR3 DNA is TGTGCCAGCAGTTTTCGGCGGGCTCAAGAGACCCAGTACTTC. Its protein product is CASSFRRAQETQYF.

The genes are TRBV27 and TRBJ2-2, with a weak D call TRBD1 (6 bases). CDR3 length: 14 amino acids. Germline-derived CDR1 and CDR2 are MNHEY and SMNVEV (reference sequence). Trimming shortened V by 1 base and J by 5 bases, and 8 bases separated the two germline ends. CDR3: CASSLYQGTGELFF. The CDR3, as DNA: TGTGCCAGCAGTTTATATCAGGGGACCGGGGAGCTGTTTTTT.

The sample holds one count of this clone. This chain connects TRBV19 to TRBJ1-2; 8 nucleotides agree with TRBD1. In germline, CDR1 is LNHDA, CDR2 SQIVND (reference sequence). The CDR3 has 14 amino acids. J gave up 4 bases and V 5 bases, and 6 bases lay outside the gene matches. The CDR3 is CASSAGTGTYGYTF. As DNA, the CDR3 is TGTGCCAGTAGTGCCGGGACAGGAACCTATGGCTACACCTTC.

In nucleotides, the CDR3 is TGTGCCAGCAGTCTTCTTCTAGGGTACAATGAGCAGTTCTTC. Residues: CASSLLLGYNEQFF. The chain recombines TRBV27 with TRBJ2-1; D is unclear. Trimming took off 5 bases at V and 4 bases at J, with 12 bases between the two ends. CDR1 and CDR2 (germline): MNHEY, SMNVEV (reference sequence). This CDR3 is 14 amino acids long.

The V gene is TRBV28, the J gene TRBJ2-7; 9 bases agree with TRBD1. J gave up 2 bases and V 5 bases, and 4 bases lay outside the gene matches. The CDR3 contains 14 residues. CDR1 and CDR2 (germline): MDHEN, SYDVKM. The CDR3 spells CASSADRGPYEQYF. In DNA form, the CDR3 reads TGTGCCAGCAGTGCGGACAGGGGTCCCTACGAGCAGTACTTC.

The chain combines TRBV6-1 with TRBJ2-2; 7 bases are shared with TRBD2. The CDR3 spans 17 residues. V dropped 1 base and J dropped 1; count of bases not matched to a gene: 6. Germline CDR1 and CDR2: MNHNS and SASEGT. The CDR3 spells CASSEGREWVNTGELFF. The CDR3 DNA is TGTGCCAGCAGTGAAGGGCGGGAGTGGGTGAACACCGGGGAGCTGTTTTTT.

V is TRBV18 and J is TRBJ2-1; the D gene is possibly TRBD1 (5 bases). Germline-derived CDR1 and CDR2 are KGHSH and LQKENI. Trimming took off 2 bases at V and 10 bases at J, with 21 bases between the two ends. The CDR3 totals 16 residues. CDR3 loop: CASSPRALGLEVEQFF. CDR3 DNA sequence: TGTGCCAGCTCACCAAGGGCGCTGGGGCTCGAGGTGGAGCAGTTCTTC.

V and J are TRBV5-1 and TRBJ1-3; no definite D call. V gave up 3 bases and J gave up 8 bases, with 9 bases separating them. Germline V gene sequence: CDR1 SGHRS, CDR2 YFSETQ. The CDR3 is 12 residues long. CDR3 bases: TGCGCCAGCAGCTATCCGGAGGACACCATATATTTT. This sequence encodes CASSYPEDTIYF.

This chain uses TRBV13 with TRBJ2-7; 12 bases match TRBD1. The ends lost 4 bases at V and 2 bases at J; junction bases unmatched: 6. This CDR3 has 16 residues. The V gene's germline CDR1 is PRHDT and CDR2 FYEKMQ (reference sequence). CDR3 DNA: TGTGCCAGCAGCTCAACCGGGACAGGGGGCACCTACGAGCAGTACTTC. Its protein is CASSSTGTGGTYEQYF.

This clone was seen only once. The V call is TRBV5-5, the J call TRBJ1-5, with 7 bases matching TRBD1. This CDR3 spans 15 amino acids. The V segment lost 5 bases and the J segment 6 bases; nucleotides outside the gene matches: 11. Germline V gene lookup returns CDR1 SGHKS and CDR2 YYEKEE (reference sequence). This CDR3 reads CASRSTSGTAQPQHF. CDR3 DNA: TGTGCCAGCAGATCGACTTCGGGGACAGCTCAGCCCCAGCATTTT.

The V call is TRBV5-4, the J call TRBJ2-2; the match to TRBD1 covers 9 bases. The CDR3 spans 16 residues. V trimming: 4 bases; J trimming: 0 bases; junction bases outside the gene matches: 4. Germline lookup yields CDR1 SGHNT and CDR2 YYREEE (reference sequence). CDR3: CASSPWTGANTGELFF. The CDR3 DNA reads TGTGCCAGCAGCCCCTGGACAGGGGCGAACACCGGGGAGCTGTTTTTT.

The chain has TRBV28 and TRBJ2-2; D is possibly TRBD2 (6 bases). The germline V gene has CDR1 MDHEN and CDR2 SYDVKM. The CDR3 runs 17 residues. Trimming took off 5 bases at V and 3 bases at J, with 19 bases between the two ends. The CDR3 DNA follows: TGTGCCAGCAGTCTACACGTGGCGGGAAAGGACACCGGGGAGCTGTTTTTT. Amino acids: CASSLHVAGKDTGELFF. Looking up the rest from reference TRBV28 and TRBJ2-2 gives the full variable domain: DVKVTQSSRYLVKRTGEKVFLECVQDMDHENMFWYRQDPGLGLRLIYFSYDVKMKEKGDIPEGYSVSREKKERFSLILESASTNQTSMYLCASSLHVAGKDTGELFFGEGSRLTVL.

J is TRBJ1-2 and V is TRBV11-2; D uncertain. The CDR3 contains 16 residues. Germline V gene data show CDR1 as SGHAT and CDR2 as FQNNGV. Between the trimmed V and J ends, which lost 5 bases and 3 bases, there was a span of 19 bases. CDR3 bases: TGTGCCAGCAGCCCAAGCGATAGCGTACGGGACTATGGCTACACCTTC. Translation gives CASSPSDSVRDYGYTF.

Points on this clone: Other DNA sequences within the sample encode an identical CDR3. V and J are TRBV27 and TRBJ1-5; a weak D match, TRBD1 (6 bases). V was trimmed by 6 bases and J by 4 bases, leaving 13 bases between them. Germline lookup yields CDR1 MNHEY and CDR2 SMNVEV (reference sequence). The CDR3 is 14 amino acids. DNA of the CDR3: TGTGCCAGCAGCTTCACAGGGAGTAATCAGCCCCAGCATTTT. It codes for CASSFTGSNQPQHF.

The V gene is TRBV19, the J gene TRBJ1-1; D is possibly TRBD1 (6 bases). Trimming removed 4 bases from V and 3 bases from J, with 15 bases in between. The CDR3 consists of 15 residues. CDR1 is LNHDA, CDR2 SQIVND, per germline (reference sequence). Here the CDR3 reads CASSTIGQTYTEAFF. CDR3 nucleotides: TGTGCCAGTAGTACGATTGGACAGACTTACACTGAAGCTTTCTTT. The full variable domain, with the rest looked up from reference TRBV19 and TRBJ1-1, is DGGITQSPKYLFRKEGQNVTLSCEQNLNHDAMYWYRQDPGQGLRLIYYSQIVNDFQKGDIAEGYSVSREKKESFPLTVTSAQKNPTAFYLCASSTIGQTYTEAFFGQGTRLTVV.

This chain links TRBV5-6 with TRBJ2-7; D is ambiguous. CDR3 length: 13 amino acids. Germline V gene data show CDR1 as SGHDT and CDR2 as YYEEEE. Trimming removed 4 bases at V and 0 bases at J, with 8 bases between. CDR3 amino acids: CASSPTNSYEQYF. CDR3 sequence (DNA): TGTGCCAGCAGCCCAACTAACTCCTACGAGCAGTACTTC.